What follows are 32 T cell receptor beta chains derived from one specimen sequenced in a study of shared clonotypes between healthy human individuals. Only in-frame clones appear in the TCRdb table, and some are missing; sequencing was by immunoSEQ multiplex PCR. The profile shows more than 1,200,000 clones, around 98.5% of them singletons. Sequences were obtained from naive CD4+ T cells sorted from blood. Specified subset: CD45RA+ positively selected. The source of these receptors is a man in his thirties or forties in good health.

This clone was observed once. The sample carries other DNA sequences with the same CDR3. The rearrangement links TRBV28 to TRBJ2-3; D call uncertain. Trimming removed 1 base from V and 1 base from J, with 6 bases in between. The CDR3 has 14 residues. Germline V gene sequence: CDR1 MDHEN, CDR2 SYDVKM. The CDR3 protein is CASSLLAGTDTQYF. DNA for the CDR3: TGTGCCAGCAGTTTATTGGCGGGCACAGATACGCAGTATTTT.

V usage is TRBV6-5 and J usage is TRBJ2-3; D uncertain. Trimming took 0 bases from V and 2 from J, leaving 6 bases between them. CDR1 is MNHEY and CDR2 is SVGAGI in the germline V gene. This CDR3 is 14 amino acids long. The CDR3 bases are TGTGCCAGCAGTTACTCCCAGACCACAGATACGCAGTATTTT. Translating it yields CASSYSQTTDTQYF.

The chain is built from TRBV18 and TRBJ1-4, with D possibly matching TRBD1 (5 bases). Between the trimmed V and J ends, which lost 3 bases and 4 bases, there was a span of 12 bases. This CDR3 has 15 amino acids. The germline CDR1 and CDR2 sequences are KGHSH and LQKENI. The CDR3 sequence is CASSPGGGHNEKLFF. CDR3 in DNA: TGTGCCAGCTCACCCGGCGGGGGTCATAATGAAAAACTGTTTTTT.

This chain links TRBV28 with TRBJ1-1; D not certain. Trimming removed 2 bases from V and 4 bases from J, with 14 bases in between. CDR1 is MDHEN and CDR2 is SYDVKM in the germline V gene. The CDR3 has 15 amino acids. DNA for the CDR3: TGTGCCAGCAGTTTACTGCTCCAACACTTCACTGAAGCTTTCTTT. Amino acid sequence: CASSLLLQHFTEAFF.

The rearrangement joins TRBV5-4 to TRBJ1-1; D gene unclear. The V end lost 4 bases, the J end lost 2 bases, and 12 bases lay between the germline ends. The CDR3 contains 14 residues. The germline V gene encodes CDR1 SGHNT and CDR2 YYREEE (reference sequence). The CDR3 region is CASSPERLNTEAFF. CDR3 nucleotide sequence: TGTGCCAGCAGCCCTGAGAGACTTAACACTGAAGCTTTCTTT.

The chain carries TRBV5-5 and TRBJ1-2; D is possibly TRBD1 (5 bases). V was cut by 7 bases and J by 2 bases, with 18 bases left in between. The CDR3 totals 15 residues. The germline V gene encodes CDR1 SGHKS and CDR2 YYEKEE (reference sequence). The CDR3 DNA is TGTGCCAGCGAGCTTGTTACAGGAATCAACTATGGCTACACCTTC. Translated: CASELVTGINYGYTF.

A note on this clone: Other DNA sequences in the sample encode the same CDR3. The chain combines TRBV5-1 with TRBJ2-7, with TRBD2 identical over 8 bases. The CDR3 runs to 14 residues. The ends lost 4 bases at V and 1 base at J; junction bases unmatched: 4. CDR1 is SGHRS, CDR2 YFSETQ, per germline. CDR3 sequence: CASSTVAGSYEQYF. The CDR3 DNA reads TGCGCCAGCAGCACCGTAGCGGGGTCCTACGAGCAGTACTTC.

The genes are TRBV27 and TRBJ2-1, with D possibly matching TRBD2 (6 bases). Germline V lookup: CDR1 MNHEY, CDR2 SMNVEV (reference sequence). This CDR3 has 14 amino acids. Trimming left V 8 bases short and J 0 bases short, with 11 bases between. CDR3 DNA: TGTGCCAGCTGGCGGGAAAGCTCCTACAATGAGCAGTTCTTC. Its translation: CASWRESSYNEQFF.

The chain recombines TRBV5-5 with TRBJ2-2; TRBD1 matches 9 bases. V lost 0 bases and J lost 7; bases outside the gene matches: 7. The CDR3 has 16 amino acids. Germline CDR1 and CDR2: SGHKS and YYEKEE (reference sequence). The CDR3 bases are TGTGCCAGCAGCTTGGACCCGGGACAGGGCTACGGGGAGCTGTTTTTT. Amino acid sequence: CASSLDPGQGYGELFF.

The chain joins TRBV9 to TRBJ1-4, with a tentative D call TRBD1 (6 bases). CDR1 and CDR2 from the germline V gene are SGDLS and YYNGEE. The V gene lost 3 bases and the J gene lost 3 bases, with 12 bases spanning the gap. The CDR3 has 15 amino acids. In DNA, the CDR3 is TGTGCCAGCAGCGGAGAAGACAGGCCTAATGAAAAACTGTTTTTT. Protein sequence: CASSGEDRPNEKLFF.

J is TRBJ2-3 and V is TRBV9, with a weak D call TRBD2 (5 bases). V lost 4 bases to trimming and J lost 4 bases, with 19 bases between them. The CDR3 sequence is 16 residues long. In germline, CDR1 is SGDLS, CDR2 YYNGEE. Here the CDR3 DNA reads TGTGCCAGCAGCCAAACCCATCGGAGGTCCGCAGATACGCAGTATTTT. Protein sequence: CASSQTHRRSADTQYF.

V is TRBV6-5 and J is TRBJ2-7; weak D call: TRBD2 (6 bases). V gave up 6 bases and J gave up 2 bases, with 11 bases separating them. This CDR3 contains 13 residues. Germline CDR1 is MNHEY and CDR2 is SVGAGI. CDR3 DNA: TGTGCCAGCAGACGATCTAGCGCCTACGAGCAGTACTTC. It yields the protein CASRRSSAYEQYF.

V is TRBV4-3 and J is TRBJ2-5; D remains ambiguous. V was pared by 0 bases and J by 5 bases, with 16 bases between. The length of the CDR3 is 16 residues. Germline-derived CDR1 and CDR2 are LGHNA and YSLEER. The DNA of the CDR3 is TGCGCCAGCAGCCAAGACAGGTTTACCTTAAGGGAGACCCAGTACTTC. It codes for CASSQDRFTLRETQYF.

This clone was observed once. The chain has TRBV6-5 and TRBJ2-5; TRBD2 might be the D (6 bases). The CDR3 contains 15 residues. The V and J ends lost 8 bases and 1 base respectively, with 17 bases between them. Per the germline V gene, CDR1 is MNHEY and CDR2 is SVGAGI. In nucleotides, the CDR3 is TGTGCCAGCCGTAATGGAGGACTATCCCAAGAGACCCAGTACTTC. Encoded protein: CASRNGGLSQETQYF.

This rearrangement joins TRBV5-5 to TRBJ1-1; no clear D. From germline, CDR1 is SGHKS and CDR2 YYEKEE (reference sequence). Trimming cost V 1 base and J 3 bases, with 10 bases left between them. The CDR3 extends over 14 amino acids. The CDR3 loop reads CASSLLGFDTEAFF. The CDR3 bases are TGTGCCAGCAGCTTGTTAGGGTTCGACACTGAAGCTTTCTTT.

This clone was detected once. The chain carries TRBV6-6 and TRBJ2-3; TRBD1 is a possible D gene (6 bases). Deletions cut 5 bases from V and 2 bases from J, with 14 bases between. Per the germline V gene, CDR1 is MNHNY and CDR2 is SVGAGI (reference sequence). This CDR3 region has 15 residues. The CDR3 DNA reads as TGTGCCAGCAGTCTTCCGGGACAACTCACAGATACGCAGTATTTT. Translation gives CASSLPGQLTDTQYF.

The rearrangement uses TRBV5-8 and TRBJ2-5; D possibly corresponds to TRBD1 (5 bases). Germline lookup yields CDR1 SGHTS and CDR2 YDEGEE. Deletions cut 4 bases from V and 5 bases from J, with 12 bases between. The CDR3 extends over 13 amino acids. CDR3 sequence (DNA): TGTGCCAGCAGCCTACAGGCACCGGAGACCCAGTACTTC. The encoded protein is CASSLQAPETQYF.

The chain uses TRBV29-1 and TRBJ1-1, with D maybe TRBD1 (6 bases). CDR1 and CDR2 from the germline V gene are SQVTM and ANQGSEA. There are 13 residues in the CDR3. The CDR3 nucleotides read TGCAGTACAAGCGACAGGCTGAACACTGAAGCTTTCTTT. Amino acids: CSTSDRLNTEAFF.

This chain links TRBV28 with TRBJ1-1; 11 nucleotides line up with TRBD1. Germline CDR1 MDHEN, CDR2 SYDVKM. The V and J ends lost 7 bases and 6 bases, in that order; junction bases with no gene match: 13. The CDR3 loop spans 16 amino acids. The CDR3: CASTQPPGQGVPEAFF. The CDR3 DNA follows: TGTGCCAGCACCCAGCCCCCGGGACAGGGGGTCCCTGAAGCTTTCTTT.

The chain couples TRBV5-5 to TRBJ2-5, with D maybe TRBD2 (5 bases). The CDR3 sequence is 14 residues long. Trimming removed 4 bases from V and 3 bases from J, with 13 bases in between. Germline values: CDR1 SGHKS, CDR2 YYEKEE (reference sequence). CDR3 loop: CASSAVAGKETQYF. The CDR3 DNA reads as TGTGCCAGCAGCGCTGTGGCCGGGAAAGAGACCCAGTACTTC.

The chain links TRBV28 to TRBJ2-7; 8 bases map to TRBD2. This CDR3 is 18 amino acids long. After removal of 3 bases from V and 4 bases from J, the junction contained 17 bases not matched to a gene. Germline V CDR1 and CDR2: MDHEN, SYDVKM. The CDR3 DNA sequence: TGTGCCAGCAGTTTCATATTGGAATTTGAGCGGGAGAAGTACGAGCAGTACTTC. This sequence encodes CASSFILEFEREKYEQYF.

As regards this clone: The same CDR3 can be traced to other DNA sequences in this sample. The chain joins TRBV9 to TRBJ2-7; 7 bases align to TRBD2. This CDR3 spans 15 amino acids. The germline V gene has CDR1 SGDLS and CDR2 YYNGEE. Trimming cost V 2 bases and J 3 bases; bases outside gene matches: 8. The CDR3 nucleotides are TGTGCCAGCAGCGTTGCCTGGGGGGGAGACTACGAGCAGTACTTC. It encodes CASSVAWGGDYEQYF.

The J gene is TRBJ2-5, the V gene TRBV5-4; TRBD2 agrees at 11 bases. This CDR3 has 17 amino acids. Germline V CDR1 and CDR2: SGHNT, YYREEE (reference sequence). The V gene end was trimmed by 2 bases and the J gene end by 1 base; junction bases not matched to a gene: 7. CDR3 amino acids: CASSFYTSGGSQETQYF. Written as DNA, the CDR3 is TGTGCCAGCAGCTTTTATACTAGCGGGGGAAGCCAAGAGACCCAGTACTTC.

J is TRBJ2-1 and V is TRBV5-1; TRBD2 aligns across 11 bases. This CDR3 contains 15 residues. In germline, CDR1 is SGHRS, CDR2 YFSETQ. Unmatched junction bases numbered 5, after V lost 5 bases and J lost 4 bases. This CDR3 is CASRSGLAAYNEQFF. The DNA for the CDR3 is TGCGCCAGCAGATCGGGACTAGCGGCGTACAATGAGCAGTTCTTC.

The rearrangement joins TRBV5-6 to TRBJ2-1, with 11 bases identical to TRBD2. The CDR3 has 16 residues. The junction had 3 bases not matched to a gene; V was cut back by 1 base and J by 3 bases. Germline V lookup: CDR1 SGHDT, CDR2 YYEEEE. CDR3 coding DNA: TGTGCCAGCAGCTTGAGGGGGACTAGCGGCTACAATGAGCAGTTCTTC. Its protein product is CASSLRGTSGYNEQFF.

The rearrangement uses TRBV21-1 and TRBJ2-2; the D call in the table, TRBD2, was not verified against the DNA. TRBV21-1 is a pseudogene. This CDR3 has 16 amino acids. The chain's CDR3 is CASSKFPGNDWGELFF. For the CDR3, the DNA is TGTGCCAGCAGCAAATTTCCGGGGAACGACTGGGGGGAGCTGTTTTTT.

The chain recombines TRBV9 with TRBJ1-3; D not certain. Germline values: CDR1 SGDLS, CDR2 YYNGEE. The CDR3 has 17 residues. V was trimmed by 0 bases and J by 0 bases, leaving 13 bases between them. CDR3: CASSVEAVRSSGNTIYF. The DNA for the CDR3 is TGTGCCAGCAGCGTAGAAGCGGTTCGCAGCTCTGGAAACACCATATATTTT.

As for this clone: This sample includes further DNA sequences coding for the same CDR3. The chain is built from TRBV9 and TRBJ1-2; 7 nucleotides line up with TRBD1. Germline CDR1 and CDR2: SGDLS and YYNGEE. This CDR3 comprises 12 residues. The V and J ends lost 3 bases and 7 bases, in that order; junction bases with no gene match: 3. CDR3 in DNA: TGTGCCAGCAGCGAGGGGGCGGGTGGCTACACCTTC. Translating gives CASSEGAGGYTF.

J is TRBJ2-5 and V is TRBV9; D is unclear. Trimming removed 4 bases from V and 4 bases from J, with 14 bases in between. Germline V gives CDR1 SGDLS, CDR2 YYNGEE. This CDR3 is built from 14 residues. CDR3 bases: TGTGCCAGCAGCTTCCGGGCCGCAGGAGAGACCCAGTACTTC. It specifies CASSFRAAGETQYF.

This clone appeared once. The V and J genes are TRBV7-9 and TRBJ2-3; no clear D. CDR3 length equals 11 residues. The germline V and J ends were trimmed by 6 bases and 5 bases, with 6 bases remaining between them. Germline CDR1 and CDR2: SEHNR and FQNEAQ (reference sequence). The CDR3 protein is CASRPKDTQYF. Here the CDR3 DNA reads TGTGCCAGCAGACCAAAAGATACGCAGTATTTT.

The V call is TRBV7-9, the J call TRBJ2-2, with D perhaps TRBD1 (5 bases). Trimming shortened V by 5 bases and J by 6 bases, and 13 bases separated the two germline ends. The CDR3 runs to 14 residues. Germline V lookup: CDR1 SEHNR, CDR2 FQNEAQ (reference sequence). This chain's CDR3 is CASSLNQGSGELFF. The CDR3 DNA sequence: TGTGCCAGCAGCCTAAATCAGGGTTCCGGGGAGCTGTTTTTT.

Comments on this clone: The sample has other DNA sequences that encode this CDR3 too. The rearrangement links TRBV2 to TRBJ2-3; D ambiguous. The CDR3 contains 11 residues. CDR1 and CDR2 (germline): SNHLY, FYNNEI. V lost 7 bases and J 3 bases, leaving 5 bases between the germline ends. The DNA of the CDR3 is TGTGCCAGCACCGGGACAGATACGCAGTATTTT. Translating gives CASTGTDTQYF.